The sequence of this T cell receptor (beta chain) was determined in a study of blood T cell repertoires in COVID-19. Study information: The analysed material was cDNA or gDNA that came from T cells, B-cell-depleted T cells, or PBMCs.

Repertoires were generated with immunoSEQ multiplex PCR, while TCRdb's copy carries only in-frame clones and drops some. The sample records about 55,000 clones, approximately 90% being singletons. Germline CDR1 and CDR2: SGHRS and YFSETQ. V was shortened by 4 bases and J by 4 bases, with 11 bases between the two germline ends. This CDR3 comprises 13 residues. Sequencing used peripheral blood. This TCR was sampled from a human donor with active COVID-19. The donor label of this sample is uncertain. This chain uses TRBV5-1 with TRBJ1-2; D call uncertain. CDR3 residues: CASSVDGSYGYTF. CDR3 nucleotide sequence: TGCGCCAGCAGCGTGGACGGGTCCTATGGCTACACCTTC.